This TCR beta chain was captured by sequencing in a study of multiple sclerosis patients with progressive multifocal leukoencephalopathy. General study findings and limits: Clones expanded at PML were already present before and during natalizumab.

TCRdb's copy holds only in-frame clones and misses some; the assay was immunoSEQ multiplex PCR. In the table there are approximately 29,000 clones, roughly 85% of which are singletons. Concerning this clone itself: Its cognate antigen is unknown.

Time point in this sample: time of PML onset. This CDR3 is 12 amino acids long. Germline V gives CDR1 MNHEY, CDR2 SMNVEV (reference sequence). Trimming shortened V by 3 bases and J by 6 bases, and 9 bases separated the two germline ends. This TCR derives from a woman aged 25 to 39 with progressive multifocal leukoencephalopathy. This specimen consisted of PBMCs, obtained from a patient treated with natalizumab. The gene calls are TRBV27 and TRBJ2-7; maybe TRBD2 (5 bases). CDR3 in DNA: TGTGCCAGCAGTTTTCGGGGTAGCGAGCAGTACTTC. Translation: CASSFRGSEQYF.